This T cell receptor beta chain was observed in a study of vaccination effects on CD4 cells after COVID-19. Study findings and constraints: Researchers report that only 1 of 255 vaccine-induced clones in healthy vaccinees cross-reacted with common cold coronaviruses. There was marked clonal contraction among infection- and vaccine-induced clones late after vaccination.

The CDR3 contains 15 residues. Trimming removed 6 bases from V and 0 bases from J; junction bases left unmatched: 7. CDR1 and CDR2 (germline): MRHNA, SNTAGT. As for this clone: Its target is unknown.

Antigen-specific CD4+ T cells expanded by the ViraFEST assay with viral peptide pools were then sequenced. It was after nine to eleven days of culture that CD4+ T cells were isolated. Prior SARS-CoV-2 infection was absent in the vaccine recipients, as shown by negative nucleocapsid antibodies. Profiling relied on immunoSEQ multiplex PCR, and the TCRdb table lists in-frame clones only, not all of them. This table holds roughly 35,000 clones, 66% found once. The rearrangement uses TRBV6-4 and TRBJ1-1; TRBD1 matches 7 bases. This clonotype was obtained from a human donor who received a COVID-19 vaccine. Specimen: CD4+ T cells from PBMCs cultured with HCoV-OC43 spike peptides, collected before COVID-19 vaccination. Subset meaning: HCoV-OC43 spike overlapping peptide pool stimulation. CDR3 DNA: TGTGCCAGCAGAACACAGGGGACTATGAACACTGAAGCTTTCTTT. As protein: CASRTQGTMNTEAFF.